The T cell receptor (beta chain) under discussion was sequenced for a study of T-cell reconstitution after alpha-beta-depleted transplantation in children. Turning to this clonotype: Its specificity is not known.

For TCRbeta, the library was prepared with unique molecular identifiers. TCRdb reprocessed the PCR reads via MiXCR and lists one record per CDR3 protein. The sample has nearly 200,000 distinct CDR3 sequences; 5% to 7.5% are singletons. Findings and caveats of the study: Newly made T cells mostly supplied T-cell counts and diversity one year after transplant. Reportedly, only several hundred clones from non-depleted graft cells drove alpha-beta T-cell counts at about two months.

V was clipped by 6 bases and J by 3 bases; unmatched bases: 10. Germline V gives CDR1 KGHSH, CDR2 LQKENI. The CDR3 is 16 residues long. The input for sequencing was PBMCs, taken before TCRalphabeta/CD19-depleted stem cell transplant. The clonotype was recovered from a girl under three years old with combined immunodeficiency, due to receive a stem cell transplant. The gene calls are TRBV18 and TRBJ2-1; 8 positions match TRBD1. In nucleotides, the CDR3 is TGTGCCAGCTCCCCCTTCGGGGGACAGGTCTACAATGAGCAGTTCTTC. This translates into CASSPFGGQVYNEQFF.